This TCR beta chain was observed in a study of shared clonotypes between healthy human individuals. Overall study context: Per donor, CD8 memory used one plate, CD8 naive used two, CD4 memory used three and CD4 naive used three.

Trimming removed 0 bases at V and 0 bases at J, with 1 base between. This CDR3 has 13 amino acids. The V gene's germline CDR1 is SGHRS and CDR2 YFSETQ. Subsets obtained from CD4+ cells comprised CD45RA+ naive and CD45RA-negative memory cells. The authors loaded roughly 200 ng DNA, 27,000 or so T cell genomes, into sorted-subset replicate PCRs. TCRdb keeps only in-frame clones here, not all; method: immunoSEQ multiplex PCR. Of approximately 720,000 clones listed, 60% to 80% are singletons. This clone was seen a handful of times. Other DNA sequences within the sample encode an identical CDR3. The rearrangement joins TRBV5-1 to TRBJ1-5; D is unclear. Material for sequencing was memory CD4+ T cells sorted from blood. Described subset: CD45RA-negative fraction. The TCR was taken from a woman aged 30 to 39 in good health. The CDR3 nucleotides are TGCGCCAGCAGCTTGGATAGCAATCAGCCCCAGCATTTT. Protein product: CASSLDSNQPQHF.